The source of this T cell receptor beta chain is a study of CD8+ T cells in alopecia areata. In the study overall: Treated individuals took tofacitinib by mouth, 5 to 10 mg twice daily.

From germline, CDR1 is MNHEY and CDR2 SVGAGI. This CDR3 is built from 14 residues. V was clipped by 5 bases and J by 0 bases, with 10 bases between them. Described treatment: oral pan-JAK inhibitor, 5-10 mg twice daily. Alopecia areata patients provided lesional scalp punch biopsies and peripheral blood. cDNA serving as the sequencing template came from extracted, reverse transcribed RNA. The assay was immunoSEQ multiplex PCR, and TCRdb's table has in-frame clones only and misses some. In the table there are 190,000 or so clones, roughly 50% of which are singletons. This specimen consisted of CD8+ T cells sorted from blood, obtained at week 24, from a patient treated with tofacitinib. This TCR was recovered from a human donor with alopecia areata. This chain connects TRBV6-5 to TRBJ1-1; D uncertain. Written as DNA, the CDR3 is TGTGCCAGCAGTCCCGGTGGGCTGAACACTGAAGCTTTCTTT. Its translation: CASSPGGLNTEAFF.